These 20 T cell receptor beta chains were all obtained from the same sample, sequenced in a study of CXCR3-negative and CXCR3-positive naive CD8 T cells. Carrying UMI labels, the TRB cDNA libraries were prepared through 5' RACE. TCRdb re-called the 5' RACE reads and shows each CDR3 protein once, DNA omitted. Recorded here are about 24,000 distinct CDR3 sequences; the top ten clones represent about 4%. The sequenced sample consisted of naive CXCR3- CD8+ T cells from blood. Subset denoted: CD45RO-CCR7+CD27+CD95- naive CD8+ T cells lacking CXCR3 (TNR3-). The receptors originated from a human donor in good health. Some clones in this sample may be carry-over from other donors' samples.

This chain connects TRBV20-1 to TRBJ2-3; TCRdb selects TRBD2, and the lack of DNA leaves this call unchecked. This CDR3 has 17 residues. The germline V gene has CDR1 DFQATT and CDR2 SNEGSKA (reference sequence). This CDR3 reads CSASSGLAGSSTDTQYF.

This chain connects TRBV10-3 to TRBJ2-1; the D call of TRBD2 rests on TCRdb alone, since no DNA is present to check it. In germline, CDR1 is ENHRY, CDR2 SYGVKD. The CDR3 is 13 amino acids. The CDR3 sequence is CATVAGGTNEQFF.

The gene calls are TRBV20-1 and TRBJ2-1; absent DNA, TCRdb's TRBD2 call cannot be checked. This CDR3 comprises 13 residues. CDR1 is DFQATT, CDR2 SNEGSKA, per germline (reference sequence). The CDR3 here is CSGVAGGANEQFF.

This clonotype is identified as medium-sized (0.01 to 0.1%) from frequency. The rearrangement links TRBV27 to TRBJ2-1; there is no DNA to check the TCRdb D call of TRBD2. CDR3 size: 17 residues. The germline gives CDR1 MNHEY, CDR2 SMNVEV (reference sequence). CDR3 region: CASRDRTPSGLSGEQFF.

The V gene is TRBV14, the J gene TRBJ2-7. Looked up from germline, CDR1 is SGHDN and CDR2 is FVKESK. The CDR3 is made up of 13 amino acids. CDR3 sequence reads: CASSQEVPYEQYF. The full variable domain, rest sourced from reference TRBV14 and TRBJ2-7, is EAGVTQFPSHSVIEKGQTVTLRCDPISGHDNLYWYRRVMGKEIKFLLHFVKESKQDESGMPNNRFLAERTGGTYSTLKVQPAELEDSGVYFCASSQEVPYEQYFGPGTRLTVT.

This chain connects TRBV18 to TRBJ2-1. CDR3 size: 15 residues. CDR1 KGHSH and CDR2 LQKENI come from the germline V gene. CDR3 in amino acids: CASSPYGGPYNEQFF.

The chain carries TRBV12-3 or TRBV12-4 and TRBJ2-5; TCRdb proposes TRBD1, but this gene call is untestable without DNA. The CDR3 covers 13 residues. Here the CDR3 reads CASSSLGEETQYF.

This chain connects TRBV3-1 to TRBJ1-1. CDR1 and CDR2 (germline): LGHDT, YNNKEL (reference sequence). The CDR3 extends over 16 amino acids. CDR3 in amino acids: CASSQDGGSGNTEAFF.

According to its frequency, this clonotype is medium-sized. The chain carries TRBV7-6 and TRBJ2-2; TCRdb indicates TRBD2, and absent DNA this call remains unverified. CDR3 length: 15 amino acids. Germline assignment: CDR1 SGHVS and CDR2 FNYEAQ. CDR3 in amino acids: CATSFRDLNTGELFF.

This chain connects TRBV29-1 to TRBJ1-2; TCRdb designates TRBD1, a call that cannot be tested without DNA. The CDR3 contains 14 residues. The germline CDR1 and CDR2 sequences are SQVTM and ANQGSEA. The CDR3 sequence: CSVPLGDRFYGYTF.

The chain couples TRBV6-2 or TRBV6-3 to TRBJ2-1. There are 13 residues in the CDR3. Germline CDR1 MNHEY, CDR2 SVGEGT. CDR3: CASTLTVYNEQFF.

V usage is TRBV7-2 and J usage is TRBJ2-1; the D gene TCRdb calls, TRBD2, cannot be checked with no DNA. The CDR3 covers 17 residues. Germline V CDR1 and CDR2: SGHTA, FQGNSA. This chain's CDR3 is CASSLGLAVARSNEQFF.

CDR3 in amino acids: CASSDLGLAVSYEQYF. The chain uses TRBV2 and TRBJ2-7; TCRdb picks TRBD2, but there is no DNA to check that call. Germline V gives CDR1 SNHLY, CDR2 FYNNEI. This CDR3 has 16 amino acids.

The gene calls are TRBV6-2 or TRBV6-3 and TRBJ2-2; the TRBD1 assignment by TCRdb is unverifiable without DNA. The CDR3 sequence is 14 residues long. CDR1 is MNHEY and CDR2 is SVGEGT in the germline V gene. The CDR3 reads CASRGPGGTGELFF.

The rearrangement links TRBV27 to TRBJ2-7; TCRdb proposes TRBD1, but this gene call is untestable without DNA. Germline CDR1 and CDR2: MNHEY and SMNVEV (reference sequence). This CDR3 region has 12 residues. This chain's CDR3 is CASSMTGYEQYF.

Its frequency marks this clonotype as medium-sized (0.01 to 0.1%). The chain joins TRBV7-9 to TRBJ2-5; TCRdb names TRBD1, which stays unverified in the absence of DNA. Germline CDR1 SEHNR, CDR2 FQNEAQ (reference sequence). The CDR3 extends over 14 amino acids. The CDR3 sequence is CASSADRTKETQYF.

The chain is built from TRBV6-1 and TRBJ1-5; TCRdb indicates TRBD1, and absent DNA this call remains unverified. This CDR3 spans 16 amino acids. CDR1 is MNHNS and CDR2 is SASEGT in the germline V gene. CDR3: CASSEWYRDSNQPQHF.

The J gene is TRBJ1-5, the V gene TRBV19; TCRdb picks TRBD1, but there is no DNA to check that call. CDR3 length equals 13 residues. Germline V gene sequence: CDR1 LNHDA, CDR2 SQIVND (reference sequence). The chain's CDR3 is CAKGQGANQPQHF.

The chain recombines TRBV4-1 with TRBJ1-1; with no DNA, the TCRdb D assignment of TRBD1 cannot be verified. The CDR3 totals 16 residues. CDR1 is MGHRA and CDR2 is YSYEKL in the germline V gene. The CDR3 loop is CASSHWTGPGYAEAFF.

The chain joins TRBV29-1 to TRBJ2-1; the TRBD2 assignment by TCRdb is unverifiable without DNA. The CDR3 sequence is 13 residues long. Germline V lookup: CDR1 SQVTM, CDR2 ANQGSEA. CDR3 protein: CSVEWGADNEQLF.